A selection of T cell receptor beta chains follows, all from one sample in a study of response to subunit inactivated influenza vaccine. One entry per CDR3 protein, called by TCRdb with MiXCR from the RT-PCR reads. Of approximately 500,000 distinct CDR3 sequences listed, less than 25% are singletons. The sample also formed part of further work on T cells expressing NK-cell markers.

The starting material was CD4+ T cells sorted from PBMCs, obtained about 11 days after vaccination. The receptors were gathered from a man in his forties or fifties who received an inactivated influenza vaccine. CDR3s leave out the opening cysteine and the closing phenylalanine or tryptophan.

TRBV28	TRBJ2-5	ASSLSLRRGTQY
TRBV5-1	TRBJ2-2	ASSTQAITPGELF
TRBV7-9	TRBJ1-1	ASSLGLTTEAS
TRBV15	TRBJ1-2	ATSRGGGFYGYT
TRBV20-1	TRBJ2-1	SEPGLSRDEQF
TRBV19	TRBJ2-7	ASTGDSYEQY
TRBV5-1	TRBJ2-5	ASSFSETQY
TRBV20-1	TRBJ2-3	SANGYSTDTQY
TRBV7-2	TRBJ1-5	ASSELGGSSGQPQH
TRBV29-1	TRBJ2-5	SVGDRKETQY
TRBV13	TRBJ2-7	ASSPPRRQTAYEQY
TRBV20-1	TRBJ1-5	SARDPAGDQPQH
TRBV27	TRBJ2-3	ASSSRWDYTDTQY